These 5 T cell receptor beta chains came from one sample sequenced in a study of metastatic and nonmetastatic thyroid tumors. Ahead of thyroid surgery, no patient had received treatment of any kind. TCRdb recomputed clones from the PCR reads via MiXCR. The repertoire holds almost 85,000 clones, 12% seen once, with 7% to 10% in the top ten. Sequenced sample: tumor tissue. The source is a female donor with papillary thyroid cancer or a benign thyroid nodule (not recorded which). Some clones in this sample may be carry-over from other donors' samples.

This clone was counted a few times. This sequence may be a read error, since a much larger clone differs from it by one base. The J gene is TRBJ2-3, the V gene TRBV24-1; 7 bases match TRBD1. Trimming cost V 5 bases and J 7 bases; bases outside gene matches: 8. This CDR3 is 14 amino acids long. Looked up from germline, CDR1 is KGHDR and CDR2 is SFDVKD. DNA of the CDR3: TGTGCCACCAGTGCGGGACAGTTGTGGTATACGCAGTATTTT. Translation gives CATSAGQLWYTQYF.

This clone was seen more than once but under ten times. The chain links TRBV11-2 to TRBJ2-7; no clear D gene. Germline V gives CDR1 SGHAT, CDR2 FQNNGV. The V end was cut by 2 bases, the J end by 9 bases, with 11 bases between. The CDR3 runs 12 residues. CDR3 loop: CASSLCRVGQYF. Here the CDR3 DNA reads TGTGCCAGCAGCTTATGTAGGGTGGGGCAGTACTTC.

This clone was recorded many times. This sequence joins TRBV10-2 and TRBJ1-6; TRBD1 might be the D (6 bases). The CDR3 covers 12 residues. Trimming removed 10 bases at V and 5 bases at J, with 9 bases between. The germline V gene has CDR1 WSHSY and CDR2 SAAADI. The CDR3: CATQGNNSPLHF. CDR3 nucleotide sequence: TGCGCCACACAGGGAAATAATTCACCCCTCCACTTT.

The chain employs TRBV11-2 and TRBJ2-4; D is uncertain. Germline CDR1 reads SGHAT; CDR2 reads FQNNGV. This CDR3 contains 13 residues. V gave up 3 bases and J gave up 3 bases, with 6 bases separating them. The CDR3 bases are TGTGCCAGCAGCTTCTTGGGCAAAAACATTCAGTACTTC. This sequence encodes CASSFLGKNIQYF.

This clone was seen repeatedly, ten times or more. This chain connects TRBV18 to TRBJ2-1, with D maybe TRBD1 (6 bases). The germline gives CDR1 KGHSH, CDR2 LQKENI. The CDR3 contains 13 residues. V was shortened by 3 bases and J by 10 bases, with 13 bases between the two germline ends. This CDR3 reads CASSPLVGQEQFF. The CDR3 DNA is TGTGCCAGCTCACCCCTCGTAGGACAGGAGCAGTTCTTC.